What follows is one T cell receptor (beta chain) and its context. Germline V gives CDR1 SNHLY, CDR2 FYNNEI. This CDR3 has 13 amino acids. J was trimmed by 1 base and V by 11 bases; bases with no gene match: 6. This record comes from a study of blood T cell repertoires in COVID-19. Study overall: Samples representing acute and convalescent COVID-19 were sourced from the United States, Italy and Spain. T cells, B-cell-depleted T cells, or PBMCs provided the cDNA or gDNA that served as material.

Per the study methods: The assay estimated nucleated cells by amplifying reference gene primers. Sequencing was performed with immunoSEQ multiplex PCR; in TCRdb, only in-frame clones are kept and a portion is missing. The V and J calls and clone size come from that table; D and trimming were worked out from the DNA. This sample has 75,000 to 90,000 clones, with roughly 80% found just once. The chain couples TRBV2 to TRBJ2-3; 7 positions agree with TRBD2. Input material: peripheral blood. The source of this sequence is a woman aged 70-85 years with acute or convalescent COVID-19. The CDR3 region is CACYRGGTDTQYF. In nucleotides, the CDR3 is TGTGCCTGTTATCGGGGGGGCACAGATACGCAGTATTTT.